Included here is one T cell receptor beta chain sequence, with context. The assay was immunoSEQ multiplex PCR, and TCRdb's table has in-frame clones only and misses some. The table shows 100,000 or so clones, with around 89% occurring only once. CDR3 length: 12 amino acids. The V gene lost 2 bases and the J gene lost 8 bases, with 7 bases spanning the gap. Germline-derived CDR1 and CDR2 are SEHNR and FQNEAQ (reference sequence). Time point noted: after dendritic cell vaccination, including at tumor progression/relapse. This entry comes from a study of glioma-infiltrating T cells after dendritic cell vaccination.

The sequences come from blood, collected after dendritic cell vaccination. The chain couples TRBV7-9 to TRBJ2-1; D uncertain. The receptor's source is a human donor with glioblastoma. The chain's CDR3 is CASSLRSDEQFF. Written as DNA, the CDR3 is TGTGCCAGCAGCTTAAGATCGGATGAGCAGTTCTTC.